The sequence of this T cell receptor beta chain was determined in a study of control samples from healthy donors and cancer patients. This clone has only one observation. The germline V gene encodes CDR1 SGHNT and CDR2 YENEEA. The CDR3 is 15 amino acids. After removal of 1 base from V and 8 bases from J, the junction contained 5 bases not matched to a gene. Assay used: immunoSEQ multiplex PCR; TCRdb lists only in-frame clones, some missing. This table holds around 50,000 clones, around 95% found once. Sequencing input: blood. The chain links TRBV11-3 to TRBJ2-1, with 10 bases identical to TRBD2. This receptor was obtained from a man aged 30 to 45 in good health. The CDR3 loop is CASSLAGTSVDEQFF. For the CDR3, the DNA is TGTGCCAGCAGCTTAGCCGGGACTAGCGTAGATGAGCAGTTCTTC.